Below are 31 T cell receptor beta chains sequenced from a single sample in a study of blood T cell repertoires in COVID-19. The table came from immunoSEQ multiplex PCR; TCRdb's copy has only in-frame clones and leaves some out. The repertoire holds about 97,000 clones, with 70% to 90% as singletons. The sequenced material came from peripheral blood. The receptors shown here come from a man aged 45-65 years with active COVID-19.

J is TRBJ2-7 and V is TRBV12-3 or TRBV12-4; possible D gene TRBD2, 6 bases. V was cut by 5 bases and J by 6 bases, with 14 bases left in between. The CDR3 runs 13 residues. Written as DNA, the CDR3 is TGTGCCAGCAGTCCCAGATGGGGGGTCGAGCAGTACTTC. This codes for CASSPRWGVEQYF.

The CDR3: CASSLDGQAYNEQFF. CDR3 bases: TGTGCCAGCAGCTTAGATGGACAGGCATACAATGAGCAGTTCTTC. The chain links TRBV11-3 to TRBJ2-1; 7 nucleotides agree with TRBD1. This CDR3 has 15 amino acids. Germline V gives CDR1 SGHNT, CDR2 YENEEA. Trimming took 0 bases from V and 4 from J; bases not matched to a gene: 3. Using reference TRBV11-3 and TRBJ2-1 for the parts outside the CDR3, the full variable domain is EAGVVQSPRYKIIEKKQPVAFWCNPISGHNTLYWYLQNLGQGPELLIRYENEEAVDDSQLPKDRFSAERLKGVDSTLKIQPAELGDSAVYLCASSLDGQAYNEQFFGPGTRLTVL.

The V gene is TRBV6-6, the J gene TRBJ2-1; 9 positions match TRBD1. V shed 6 bases, J shed 15 bases, and the junction held 6 bases outside the gene matches. This CDR3 spans 11 amino acids. Germline V gene sequence: CDR1 MNHNY, CDR2 SVGAGI (reference sequence). Here the CDR3 DNA reads TGTGCCAGCAGCTCCGGGACAGGGTTGTTCTTC. It yields the protein CASSSGTGLFF.

The rearrangement joins TRBV25-1 to TRBJ2-7, with 9 positions matching TRBD1. The junction had 9 bases not matched to a gene; V was cut back by 3 bases and J by 9 bases. In germline, CDR1 is MGHDK, CDR2 SYGVNS. This CDR3 has 14 amino acids. The CDR3 sequence: CASSEGQGRVGQYF. The CDR3 DNA reads as TGTGCCAGCAGTGAGGGACAGGGTAGGGTGGGGCAGTACTTC.

This clone was seen a few times. The chain joins TRBV5-4 to TRBJ2-1; the D gene is possibly TRBD2 (7 bases). Germline loops: CDR1 SGHNT, CDR2 YYREEE (reference sequence). CDR3 length equals 13 residues. The V gene lost 5 bases and the J gene lost 8 bases, with 14 bases spanning the gap. The CDR3 is CASRPQGRDEQFF. CDR3 in DNA: TGTGCCAGCAGGCCCCAGGGGAGGGATGAGCAGTTCTTC.

The chain carries TRBV19 and TRBJ1-3, with D perhaps matching TRBD1 (6 bases). CDR3 size: 15 residues. V was trimmed by 1 base and J by 2 bases, leaving 9 bases between them. From germline, CDR1 is LNHDA and CDR2 SQIVND (reference sequence). The CDR3, as DNA: TGTGCCAGTAGTATAGCCCGGGACACTGGAAACACCATATATTTT. This translates into CASSIARDTGNTIYF.

The J gene is TRBJ2-7, the V gene TRBV30, with D perhaps matching TRBD1 (7 bases). Germline loops: CDR1 GTSNPN, CDR2 SVGIG (reference sequence). There are 14 residues in the CDR3. V shed 1 base and J shed 3 bases, with 13 bases lying between them. The CDR3 is CAWSDYQGGYEQYF. As DNA, the CDR3 is TGTGCCTGGAGTGATTATCAGGGGGGCTACGAGCAGTACTTC.

J is TRBJ2-3 and V is TRBV29-1; D perhaps matches TRBD1 (6 bases). This CDR3 is built from 14 residues. The germline gives CDR1 SQVTM, CDR2 ANQGSEA. The CDR3 is CSQTTGQKTDTQYF. CDR3 in DNA: TGCAGTCAAACAACCGGACAGAAGACAGATACGCAGTATTTT.

V is TRBV5-4 and J is TRBJ1-3, with TRBD1 matching 7 bases. With 4 bases clipped from V and 0 bases from J, the junction kept 1 base outside the gene matches. CDR1 is SGHNT, CDR2 YYREEE, per germline (reference sequence). The CDR3 extends over 14 amino acids. The CDR3 DNA reads as TGTGCCAGCAGCCCAGGGGGCTCTGGAAACACCATATATTTT. As protein: CASSPGGSGNTIYF.

The rearrangement links TRBV3-1 (or the pseudogene TRBV3-2) to TRBJ2-7; no clear D. This CDR3 comprises 13 residues. The ends were cut back, 0 bases at V and 0 bases at J, with 3 bases in the middle. Germline V lookup: CDR1 LGHDT, CDR2 YNNKEL (reference sequence). The CDR3 sequence: CASSQDSSYEQYF. CDR3 DNA: TGTGCCAGCAGCCAAGACAGCTCCTACGAGCAGTACTTC.

The genes are TRBV2 and TRBJ2-2; 11 bases agree with TRBD2. This CDR3 region has 16 residues. Germline V CDR1 and CDR2: SNHLY, FYNNEI. Losses at the gene ends were 6 bases for V and 5 bases for J; bases not matched to a gene: 8. CDR3: CASRPGLAGGTGELFF. CDR3 DNA: TGTGCCAGCAGACCTGGTCTAGCGGGGGGAACCGGGGAGCTGTTTTTT.

The chain couples TRBV5-5 to TRBJ2-5; the match to TRBD2 covers 8 bases. The CDR3 spans 16 residues. V dropped 3 bases and J dropped 6; count of bases not matched to a gene: 13. Germline V gene data show CDR1 as SGHKS and CDR2 as YYEKEE (reference sequence). The CDR3 sequence: CASSSAPAGGRKTQYF. As DNA, the CDR3 is TGTGCCAGCAGCTCGGCCCCTGCGGGGGGTAGGAAGACCCAGTACTTC.

The chain joins TRBV7-2 to TRBJ2-7, with a tentative D call TRBD2 (6 bases). Germline V gene data show CDR1 as SGHTA and CDR2 as FQGNSA. This CDR3 has 15 residues. Trimming removed 2 bases from V and 6 bases from J, with 17 bases in between. As DNA, the CDR3 is TGTGCCAGCAGCTTAACCCGGGACTCTCGGACCGAGCAGTACTTC. Protein product: CASSLTRDSRTEQYF.

CDR3 DNA sequence: TGTGCCAGCAGCCAGACCACCGGGAGTAACACTGAAGCTTTCTTT. Translating it yields CASSQTTGSNTEAFF. The rearrangement joins TRBV11-2 to TRBJ1-1; D is unresolved. This CDR3 has 15 amino acids. The ends were cut back, 5 bases at V and 2 bases at J, with 15 bases in the middle. Germline CDR1 reads SGHAT; CDR2 reads FQNNGV.

The chain employs TRBV12-3 or TRBV12-4 and TRBJ2-2; D unresolved. The CDR3 runs to 13 residues. V was clipped by 2 bases and J by 5 bases, with 6 bases between them. DNA for the CDR3: TGTGCCAGCAGTTTATATAGAACCGGGGAGCTGTTTTTT. Translation: CASSLYRTGELFF.

The DNA for the CDR3 is TGTGCCAGCAGCTTTCGGGGCACAGATACGCAGTATTTT. Protein product: CASSFRGTDTQYF. The rearrangement links TRBV7-2 to TRBJ2-3; D remains ambiguous. Germline assignment: CDR1 SGHTA and CDR2 FQGNSA. This CDR3 region has 13 residues. V dropped 3 bases and J dropped 1 base, with 5 bases sitting between them. Using reference TRBV7-2 and TRBJ2-3 for the parts outside the CDR3, the full variable domain is GAGVSQSPSNKVTEKGKDVELRCDPISGHTALYWYRQSLGQGLEFLIYFQGNSAPDKSGLPSDRFSAERTGGSVSTLTIQRTQQEDSAVYLCASSFRGTDTQYFGPGTRLTVL.

V usage is TRBV6-2 or TRBV6-3 and J usage is TRBJ2-2; 10 nucleotides match TRBD1. Losses at the gene ends were 2 bases for V and 6 bases for J; bases not matched to a gene: 3. CDR3 size: 15 residues. Germline CDR1 MNHEY, CDR2 SVGEGT. The CDR3 nucleotides read TGTGCCAGCAGTTACAGGGGACAGGGGTCCGGGGAGCTGTTTTTT. Amino acids: CASSYRGQGSGELFF.

V is TRBV27 and J is TRBJ2-7; D may be TRBD1 (5 bases). This CDR3 is 13 amino acids long. Between the trimmed V and J ends, which lost 2 bases and 1 base, there was a span of 6 bases. Germline V CDR1 and CDR2: MNHEY, SMNVEV (reference sequence). The CDR3 nucleotides are TGTGCCAGCAGTTTAGCAGGGTCCTACGAGCAGTACTTC. This sequence encodes CASSLAGSYEQYF.

The chain is built from TRBV30 and TRBJ2-7; D perhaps matches TRBD1 (6 bases). Trimming pared 8 bases from V and 6 bases from J, leaving 14 bases between. The CDR3 consists of 11 residues. Germline assignment: CDR1 GTSNPN and CDR2 SVGIG (reference sequence). Here the CDR3 reads CAGKQGSEQYF. The CDR3 DNA sequence: TGTGCCGGAAAACAGGGTTCCGAGCAGTACTTC.

CDR3 DNA sequence: TGTGCCAGCAGCAAAAAAACCGGGACAGGCGTGGACGAGCAGTACTTC. Its protein product is CASSKKTGTGVDEQYF. V usage is TRBV21-1 and J usage is TRBJ2-7; the tabulated D call, TRBD1, remains unverified against the DNA. TRBV21-1 is annotated as a pseudogene. The CDR3 runs 16 residues.

The chain has TRBV11-2 and TRBJ2-3; D possibly corresponds to TRBD2 (6 bases). CDR3 length: 13 residues. Germline loops: CDR1 SGHAT, CDR2 FQNNGV. Trimming stripped 4 bases from V and 6 bases from J, with 11 bases between. The DNA for the CDR3 is TGTGCCAGCAGCTCCGGGACTTCGGATACGCAGTATTTT. Its translation is CASSSGTSDTQYF.

CDR3 amino acids: CASSLGAGTEAFF. The DNA of the CDR3 is TGCGCCAGCAGCTTGGGGGCAGGCACTGAAGCTTTCTTT. The chain recombines TRBV5-1 with TRBJ1-1; no clear D gene. CDR1 is SGHRS, CDR2 YFSETQ, per germline. The CDR3 is made up of 13 amino acids. Trimming shortened V by 0 bases and J by 4 bases, and 7 bases separated the two germline ends.

This clone has just a few counts. J is TRBJ1-1 and V is TRBV3-1 (or the pseudogene TRBV3-2), with D possibly TRBD1 on 5 matching bases. This CDR3 comprises 15 residues. The germline V gene encodes CDR1 LGHDT and CDR2 YNNKEL (reference sequence). The ends were cut back, 3 bases at V and 0 bases at J, with 11 bases in the middle. For the CDR3, the DNA is TGTGCCAGCAGCCACCCGGGACTGCTGAACACTGAAGCTTTCTTT. This sequence encodes CASSHPGLLNTEAFF.

The chain joins TRBV3-1 (or the pseudogene TRBV3-2) to TRBJ1-5, with D unclear. Per the germline V gene, CDR1 is LGHDT and CDR2 is YNNKEL (reference sequence). The CDR3 is made up of 13 amino acids. V was trimmed by 1 base and J by 5 bases, leaving 6 bases between them. The CDR3 nucleotides read TGTGCCAGCAGCCAAGCTCCCCATCAGCCCCAGCATTTT. Translating gives CASSQAPHQPQHF.

V is TRBV6-2 or TRBV6-3 and J is TRBJ1-5; unclear D gene. CDR3 length: 17 amino acids. V gave up 4 bases and J gave up 0 bases, with 16 bases separating them. Germline V CDR1 and CDR2: MNHEY, SVGEGT. The CDR3 coding sequence is TGTGCCAGCAGTTCCGCGGGGTGGAGGGATAGCAATCAGCCCCAGCATTTT. Its protein is CASSSAGWRDSNQPQHF.

In this sample, this clone turned up a few times. The CDR3 sequence: CASSRGWNTEAFF. CDR3 coding DNA: TGTGCCAGCAGTCGAGGGTGGAACACTGAAGCTTTCTTT. The rearrangement links TRBV12-3 or TRBV12-4 to TRBJ1-1; D remains ambiguous. CDR3 size: 13 residues. V lost 5 bases, J lost 1 base, and 8 bases lay in between.

This chain's CDR3 is CASSRAGAGGMDEQFF. The CDR3 DNA reads TGTGCCAGCAGCCGCGCGGGGGCAGGGGGCATGGATGAGCAGTTCTTC. The chain recombines TRBV7-3 with TRBJ2-1; possible D gene TRBD1, 8 bases. The CDR3 spans 16 residues. The V and J ends lost 5 bases and 8 bases respectively, with 22 bases between them. The germline V gene encodes CDR1 SGHTA and CDR2 FQGTGA.

V is TRBV6-2 or TRBV6-3 and J is TRBJ2-1, with 11 bases lining up with TRBD2. The germline CDR1 and CDR2 sequences are MNHEY and SVGEGT. Unmatched junction bases numbered 0, after V lost 2 bases and J lost 3 bases. The CDR3 has 15 amino acids. DNA of the CDR3: TGTGCCAGCAGTTACGGGACTAGCGGCTACAATGAGCAGTTCTTC. It specifies CASSYGTSGYNEQFF.

This chain links TRBV19 with TRBJ2-3; TRBD1 matches at 8 bases. CDR1 is LNHDA and CDR2 is SQIVND in the germline V gene (reference sequence). CDR3 length equals 15 residues. Trimming removed 5 bases from V and 4 bases from J; junction bases left unmatched: 8. Here the CDR3 reads CASSAGQGEADTQYF. The CDR3 DNA is TGTGCCAGTAGTGCCGGACAGGGTGAGGCAGATACGCAGTATTTT.

This chain links TRBV3-1 (or the pseudogene TRBV3-2) with TRBJ2-1; D gene ambiguous. Germline assignment: CDR1 LGHDT and CDR2 YNNKEL (reference sequence). Deletions cut 0 bases from V and 6 bases from J, with 12 bases between. This CDR3 has 15 amino acids. The CDR3 bases are TGTGCCAGCAGCCAAGATCTTCCTAGGTCCAATGAGCAGTTCTTC. Protein sequence: CASSQDLPRSNEQFF.

This clone has only one observation. V and J are TRBV3-1 (or the pseudogene TRBV3-2) and TRBJ1-3; the match to TRBD1 covers 9 bases. The length of the CDR3 is 16 residues. The V gene's germline CDR1 is LGHDT and CDR2 YNNKEL (reference sequence). Trimming took 1 base from V and 1 from J; bases not matched to a gene: 2. CDR3 bases: TGTGCCAGCAGCCAAGCTGGGACAGGGTCTGGAAACACCATATATTTT. This gives the protein CASSQAGTGSGNTIYF.